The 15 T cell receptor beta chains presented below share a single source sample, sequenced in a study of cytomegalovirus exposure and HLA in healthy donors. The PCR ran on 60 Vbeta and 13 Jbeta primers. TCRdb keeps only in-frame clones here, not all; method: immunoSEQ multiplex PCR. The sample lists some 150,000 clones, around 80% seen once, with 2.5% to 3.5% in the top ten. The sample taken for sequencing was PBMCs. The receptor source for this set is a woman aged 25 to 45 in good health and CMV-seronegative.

The CDR3 reads CASSQSRTGQETQYF. CDR3 bases: TGTGCCAGCAGCCAAAGTCGGACAGGCCAAGAGACCCAGTACTTC. The chain recombines TRBV7-9 with TRBJ2-5; 7 bases are a match to TRBD1. Germline V gene lookup returns CDR1 SEHNR and CDR2 FQNEAQ (reference sequence). V gave up 5 bases and J gave up 1 base; unmatched junction bases: 7. This CDR3 region has 15 residues.

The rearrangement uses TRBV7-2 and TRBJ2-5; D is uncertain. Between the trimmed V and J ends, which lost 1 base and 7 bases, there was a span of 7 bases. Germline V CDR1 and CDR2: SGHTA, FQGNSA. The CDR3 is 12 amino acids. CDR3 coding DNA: TGTGCCAGCAGCTTAGATCTCGGGACCCAGTACTTC. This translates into CASSLDLGTQYF.

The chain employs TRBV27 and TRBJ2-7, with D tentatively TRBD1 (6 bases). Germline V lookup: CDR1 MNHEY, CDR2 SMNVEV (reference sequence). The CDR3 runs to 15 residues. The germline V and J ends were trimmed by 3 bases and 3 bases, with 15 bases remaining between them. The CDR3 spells CASSFPAKGVYEQYF. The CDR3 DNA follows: TGTGCCAGCAGTTTTCCTGCAAAGGGGGTCTACGAGCAGTACTTC.

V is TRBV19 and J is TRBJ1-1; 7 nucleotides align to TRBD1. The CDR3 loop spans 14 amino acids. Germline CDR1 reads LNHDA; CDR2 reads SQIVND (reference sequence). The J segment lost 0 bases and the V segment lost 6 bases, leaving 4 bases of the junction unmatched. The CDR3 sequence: CASRGQFLNTEAFF. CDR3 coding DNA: TGTGCCAGTAGGGGACAGTTTTTGAACACTGAAGCTTTCTTT.

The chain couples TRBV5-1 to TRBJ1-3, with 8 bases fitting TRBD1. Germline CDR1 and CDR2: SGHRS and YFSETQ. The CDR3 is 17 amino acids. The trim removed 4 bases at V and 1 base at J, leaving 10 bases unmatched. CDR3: CASSLGQVSFSGNTIYF. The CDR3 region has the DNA TGCGCCAGCAGCCTGGGACAGGTTAGCTTTTCTGGAAACACCATATATTTT.

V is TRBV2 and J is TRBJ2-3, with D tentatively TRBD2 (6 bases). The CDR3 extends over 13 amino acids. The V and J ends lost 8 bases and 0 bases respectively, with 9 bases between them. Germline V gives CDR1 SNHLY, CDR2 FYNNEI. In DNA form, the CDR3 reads TGTGCCAGCGGGGGGATTAGCACAGATACGCAGTATTTT. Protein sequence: CASGGISTDTQYF.

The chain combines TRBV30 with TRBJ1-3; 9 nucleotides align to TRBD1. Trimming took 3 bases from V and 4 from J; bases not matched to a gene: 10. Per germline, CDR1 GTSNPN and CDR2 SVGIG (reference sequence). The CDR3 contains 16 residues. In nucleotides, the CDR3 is TGTGCCTGGAGGGATACACAGGGGGCGCGGGGAAACACCATATATTTT. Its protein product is CAWRDTQGARGNTIYF.

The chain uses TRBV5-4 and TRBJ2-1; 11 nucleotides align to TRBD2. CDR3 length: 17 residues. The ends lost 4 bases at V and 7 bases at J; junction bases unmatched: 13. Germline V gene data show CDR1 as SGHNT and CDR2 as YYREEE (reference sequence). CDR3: CASSPPALAGAGNEQFF. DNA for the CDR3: TGTGCCAGCAGCCCACCGGCACTAGCGGGAGCTGGAAATGAGCAGTTCTTC.

CDR3 region: CASSFGENSPLHF. The CDR3 region has the DNA TGTGCCAGCAGTTTCGGGGAGAATTCACCCCTCCACTTT. This chain uses TRBV6-6 with TRBJ1-6; D is uncertain. V lost 4 bases and J lost 7, with 8 bases in between. CDR1 is MNHNY, CDR2 SVGAGI, per germline (reference sequence). The length of the CDR3 is 13 residues.

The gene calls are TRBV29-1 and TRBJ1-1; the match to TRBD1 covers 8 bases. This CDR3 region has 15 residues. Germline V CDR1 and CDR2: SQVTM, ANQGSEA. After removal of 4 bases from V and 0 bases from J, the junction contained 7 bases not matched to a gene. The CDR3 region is CSVAQGATMNTEAFF. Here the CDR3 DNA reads TGCAGCGTTGCCCAGGGGGCGACAATGAACACTGAAGCTTTCTTT. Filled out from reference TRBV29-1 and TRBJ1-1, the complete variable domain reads SAVISQKPSRDICQRGTSLTIQCQVDSQVTMMFWYRQQPGQSLTLIATANQGSEATYESGFVIDKFPISRPNLTFSTLTVSNMSPEDSSIYLCSVAQGATMNTEAFFGQGTRLTVV.

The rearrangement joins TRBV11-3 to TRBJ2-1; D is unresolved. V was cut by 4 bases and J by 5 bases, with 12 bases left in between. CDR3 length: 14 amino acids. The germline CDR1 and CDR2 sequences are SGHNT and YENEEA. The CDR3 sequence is CASSSLSRHNEQFF. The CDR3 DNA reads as TGTGCCAGCAGCTCCCTATCACGCCACAATGAGCAGTTCTTC.

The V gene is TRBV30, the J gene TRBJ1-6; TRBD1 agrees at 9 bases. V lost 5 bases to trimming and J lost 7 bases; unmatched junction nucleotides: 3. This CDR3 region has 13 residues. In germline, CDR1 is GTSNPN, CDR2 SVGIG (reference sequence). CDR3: CAWADRGNSPLHF. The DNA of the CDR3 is TGTGCCTGGGCGGACAGGGGAAATTCACCCCTCCACTTT. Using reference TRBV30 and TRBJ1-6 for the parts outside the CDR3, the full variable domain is SQTIHQWPATLVQPVGSPLSLECTVEGTSNPNLYWYRQAAGRGLQLLFYSVGIGQISSEVPQNLSASRPQDRQFILSSKKLLLSDSGFYLCAWADRGNSPLHFGNGTRLTVT.

The CDR3 coding sequence is TGTGCCAGCAGCTTAAGTCTAGCTCAGGGCACAGATACGCAGTATTTT. Translation gives CASSLSLAQGTDTQYF. The rearrangement uses TRBV11-2 and TRBJ2-3, with TRBD2 as a possible D gene (5 bases). The CDR3 is made up of 16 amino acids. CDR1 and CDR2 from the germline V gene are SGHAT and FQNNGV. The V and J ends lost 2 bases and 1 base respectively, with 13 bases between them.

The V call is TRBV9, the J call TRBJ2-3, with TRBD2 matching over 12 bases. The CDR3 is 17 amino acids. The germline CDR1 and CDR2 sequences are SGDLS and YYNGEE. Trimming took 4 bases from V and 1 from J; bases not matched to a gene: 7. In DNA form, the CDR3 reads TGTGCCAGCAGCCAAGGGTCTAGCGGGGGGGGCACAGATACGCAGTATTTT. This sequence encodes CASSQGSSGGGTDTQYF.

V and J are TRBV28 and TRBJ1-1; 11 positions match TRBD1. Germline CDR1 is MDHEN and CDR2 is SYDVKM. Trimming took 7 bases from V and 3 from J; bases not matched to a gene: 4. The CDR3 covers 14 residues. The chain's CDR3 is CASTRTGGYTEAFF. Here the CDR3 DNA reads TGTGCCAGCACCCGGACAGGGGGCTACACTGAAGCTTTCTTT.